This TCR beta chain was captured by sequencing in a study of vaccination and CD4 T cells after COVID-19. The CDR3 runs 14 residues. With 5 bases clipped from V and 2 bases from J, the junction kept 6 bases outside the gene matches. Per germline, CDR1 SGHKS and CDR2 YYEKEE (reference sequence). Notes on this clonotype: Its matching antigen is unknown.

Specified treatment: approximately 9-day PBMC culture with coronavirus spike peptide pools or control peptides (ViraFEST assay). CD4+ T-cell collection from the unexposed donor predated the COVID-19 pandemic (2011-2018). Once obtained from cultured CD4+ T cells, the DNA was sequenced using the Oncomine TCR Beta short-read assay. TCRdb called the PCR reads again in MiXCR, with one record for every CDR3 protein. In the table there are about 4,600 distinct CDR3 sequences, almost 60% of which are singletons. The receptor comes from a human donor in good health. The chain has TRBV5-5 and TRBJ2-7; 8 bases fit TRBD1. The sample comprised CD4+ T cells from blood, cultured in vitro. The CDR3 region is CASRPTGDTYEQYF. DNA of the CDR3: TGTGCCAGCAGACCGACAGGGGACACCTACGAGCAGTACTTC.